One and the same sample provided the 22 T cell receptor beta chains below, sequenced in a study of cytomegalovirus exposure and HLA in healthy donors. Using immunoSEQ multiplex PCR, the repertoire was profiled, and TCRdb retains in-frame clones only, with some absent. The sample carries about 140,000 clones, 94% recorded once. Sequencing was carried out using PBMCs. The origin of the receptors is a man aged 18 to 29 in good health and CMV-seropositive.

In nucleotides, the CDR3 is TGTGCCAGCTCACTTGCCCCTCGGACAGGGCTTATGAACACTGAAGCTTTCTTT. It is translated as CASSLAPRTGLMNTEAFF. The chain recombines TRBV18 with TRBJ1-1, with TRBD1 matching 8 bases. There are 18 residues in the CDR3. J gave up 0 bases and V 4 bases, and 13 bases lay outside the gene matches. Germline V gene lookup returns CDR1 KGHSH and CDR2 LQKENI.

This chain connects TRBV28 to TRBJ1-1; possible D gene TRBD1, 5 bases. Per the germline V gene, CDR1 is MDHEN and CDR2 is SYDVKM. The CDR3 length is 13 residues. V gave up 3 bases and J gave up 4 bases, with 9 bases separating them. In DNA, the CDR3 is TGTGCCAGCAGTTTCCAGGGTAGCACTGAAGCTTTCTTT. Protein: CASSFQGSTEAFF.

This rearrangement joins TRBV29-1 to TRBJ2-7; 7 bases fit TRBD1. Germline V gene data show CDR1 as SQVTM and CDR2 as ANQGSEA. J was trimmed by 0 bases and V by 4 bases; bases with no gene match: 6. The CDR3 has 14 amino acids. CDR3 loop: CSVAGTESSYEQYF. The CDR3 nucleotides are TGCAGCGTTGCTGGGACAGAAAGCTCCTACGAGCAGTACTTC.

This clone was seen once. The gene calls are TRBV29-1 and TRBJ2-7; 7 bases match TRBD2. This CDR3 is 15 amino acids long. Trimming took 7 bases from V and 5 from J; bases not matched to a gene: 17. CDR1 SQVTM and CDR2 ANQGSEA come from the germline V gene. The CDR3 here is CSALLVRREADEQYF. CDR3 coding DNA: TGCAGCGCCCTCTTAGTGAGACGGGAGGCGGACGAGCAGTACTTC.

This chain connects TRBV5-6 to TRBJ2-3; tentative D call: TRBD2 (5 bases). With 4 bases removed from V and 3 bases from J, the gap between germline ends came to 15 bases. The CDR3 is 15 amino acids. In germline, CDR1 is SGHDT, CDR2 YYEEEE. CDR3 protein: CASSEGSVVTDTQYF. CDR3 DNA: TGTGCCAGCAGCGAGGGCTCCGTGGTAACAGATACGCAGTATTTT.

The rearrangement links TRBV2 to TRBJ2-7, with 7 bases matching TRBD1. The CDR3 totals 13 residues. V shed 11 bases and J 1 base; nucleotides not matched to a gene: 8. Germline values: CDR1 SNHLY, CDR2 FYNNEI. The CDR3 coding sequence is TGTGCCTCCGAGGGGGCAGTTTCCTACGAGCAGTACTTC. Its translation: CASEGAVSYEQYF.

The J gene is TRBJ2-1, the V gene TRBV14, with 8 bases matching TRBD1. J gave up 0 bases and V 5 bases, and 6 bases lay outside the gene matches. The germline CDR1 and CDR2 sequences are SGHDN and FVKESK. The CDR3 is 16 residues long. As DNA, the CDR3 is TGTGCCAGCAGCAGACACAGGGGGAGCTCCTACAATGAGCAGTTCTTC. This sequence encodes CASSRHRGSSYNEQFF.

As concerns this clone: Different DNA sequences within this sample yield the same CDR3. This chain connects TRBV5-1 to TRBJ2-3; 9 nucleotides agree with TRBD1. Germline V CDR1 and CDR2: SGHRS, YFSETQ. With V trimmed by 5 bases and J by 4 bases, 8 bases remained unmatched. The CDR3 is 15 amino acids. The CDR3 protein is CASRTGTGLSDTQYF. The CDR3 nucleotides are TGCGCCAGCAGAACCGGGACAGGGTTATCAGATACGCAGTATTTT.

CDR3 in amino acids: CAISSDRGGNTIYF. In DNA form, the CDR3 reads TGTGCCATCAGCTCAGACAGGGGCGGAAACACCATATATTTT. The gene calls are TRBV10-3 and TRBJ1-3; 8 bases line up with TRBD1. This CDR3 has 14 amino acids. CDR1 and CDR2 (germline): ENHRY, SYGVKD. V was pared by 6 bases and J by 4 bases, with 5 bases of the junction left unmatched.

The chain carries TRBV29-1 and TRBJ2-2; no reliable D call. V shed 3 bases and J shed 6 bases, with 8 bases lying between them. The CDR3 is made up of 12 amino acids. The germline V gene has CDR1 SQVTM and CDR2 ANQGSEA. Here the CDR3 reads CSVDVAAGELFF. The CDR3 DNA reads TGCAGCGTTGATGTGGCCGCCGGGGAGCTGTTTTTT.

V gene TRBV10-3 combines with J gene TRBJ2-3; 9 bases agree with TRBD2. With 1 base clipped from V and 6 bases from J, the junction kept 11 bases outside the gene matches. The CDR3 length is 17 residues. CDR1 ENHRY and CDR2 SYGVKD come from the germline V gene. CDR3 nucleotide sequence: TGTGCCATCAGTGAGTACGGAAATAGCGGGAGTGCGGATACGCAGTATTTT. Residues: CAISEYGNSGSADTQYF.

V and J are TRBV29-1 and TRBJ2-1; D uncertain. The CDR3 is 15 residues long. Germline V gene lookup returns CDR1 SQVTM and CDR2 ANQGSEA. Trimming left V 7 bases short and J 4 bases short, with 20 bases between. CDR3 nucleotide sequence: TGCAGCGCTGGCGTCCGATTGAGCGTTTACAATGAGCAGTTCTTC. Its protein is CSAGVRLSVYNEQFF.

The chain employs TRBV5-1 and TRBJ2-7; 9 positions match TRBD1. This CDR3 contains 14 residues. V dropped 4 bases and J dropped 2; count of bases not matched to a gene: 4. The germline gives CDR1 SGHRS, CDR2 YFSETQ. The CDR3 DNA is TGCGCCAGCAGCGAGGACAGGGGCACCTACGAGCAGTACTTC. Encoded protein: CASSEDRGTYEQYF.

V gene TRBV5-1 combines with J gene TRBJ2-7; 11 bases match TRBD1. The germline gives CDR1 SGHRS, CDR2 YFSETQ. The CDR3 extends over 14 amino acids. V gave up 3 bases and J gave up 5 bases; unmatched junction bases: 4. The CDR3 protein is CASSWGQGDNEQYF. CDR3 DNA: TGCGCCAGCAGCTGGGGACAGGGGGACAACGAGCAGTACTTC.

The chain links TRBV30 to TRBJ2-7; maybe TRBD2 (5 bases). CDR1 is GTSNPN, CDR2 SVGIG, per germline (reference sequence). The length of the CDR3 is 19 residues. The V end lost 1 base, the J end lost 3 bases, and 28 bases lay between the germline ends. This chain's CDR3 is CAWSDRELPEIRPSYEQYF. The CDR3 DNA follows: TGTGCCTGGAGTGATCGGGAACTCCCCGAAATTCGTCCCAGCTACGAGCAGTACTTC.

The chain employs TRBV19 and TRBJ2-1; D perhaps matches TRBD2 (6 bases). Germline lookup yields CDR1 LNHDA and CDR2 SQIVND (reference sequence). This CDR3 has 14 amino acids. V lost 10 bases and J 5 bases, leaving 18 bases between the germline ends. The CDR3 is CAIRPGLGNNEQFF. In nucleotides, the CDR3 is TGTGCCATACGCCCGGGACTCGGTAACAATGAGCAGTTCTTC. The variable domain in full, with the rest retrieved from reference TRBV19 and TRBJ2-1, is DGGITQSPKYLFRKEGQNVTLSCEQNLNHDAMYWYRQDPGQGLRLIYYSQIVNDFQKGDIAEGYSVSREKKESFPLTVTSAQKNPTAFYLCAIRPGLGNNEQFFGPGTRLTVL.

The chain couples TRBV2 to TRBJ2-5; 12 nucleotides line up with TRBD2. J gave up 6 bases and V 5 bases, and 7 bases lay outside the gene matches. The CDR3 has 15 residues. Germline CDR1 is SNHLY and CDR2 is FYNNEI. The CDR3 region has the DNA TGTGCCAGCAGTCACCCGACTAGCGGGAGCAAGACCCAGTACTTC. Translation: CASSHPTSGSKTQYF.

The chain employs TRBV18 and TRBJ2-2, with D unclear. The CDR3 covers 13 residues. Per the germline V gene, CDR1 is KGHSH and CDR2 is LQKENI. Trimming left V 3 bases short and J 3 bases short, with 5 bases between. The CDR3 sequence: CASSPSDTGELFF. The CDR3 DNA reads as TGTGCCAGCTCACCCTCTGACACCGGGGAGCTGTTTTTT.

The J gene is TRBJ1-4, the V gene TRBV28, with TRBD1 matching over 10 bases. The germline V gene has CDR1 MDHEN and CDR2 SYDVKM. J was trimmed by 4 bases and V by 4 bases; bases with no gene match: 9. The CDR3 runs to 17 residues. The CDR3 region has the DNA TGTGCCAGCAGTTCCTGGACAGGGGGACTGGGTAATGAAAAACTGTTTTTT. This translates into CASSSWTGGLGNEKLFF.

CDR3 coding DNA: TGTGCCAGCAGCTTAAGGGGCGAGCAGTACTTC. It encodes CASSLRGEQYF. The chain employs TRBV5-4 and TRBJ2-7, with D possibly being TRBD1 (5 bases). V was shortened by 2 bases and J by 6 bases, with 6 bases between the two germline ends. This CDR3 has 11 residues. In germline, CDR1 is SGHNT, CDR2 YYREEE (reference sequence).

The V and J genes are TRBV5-6 and TRBJ2-6; 8 nucleotides line up with TRBD1. With 4 bases clipped from V and 0 bases from J, the junction kept 9 bases outside the gene matches. The CDR3 is 18 amino acids. Germline V lookup: CDR1 SGHDT, CDR2 YYEEEE. This chain's CDR3 is CASSPRQGRSSGANVLTF. The CDR3 nucleotides are TGTGCCAGCAGCCCTAGACAGGGGCGTAGCTCTGGGGCCAACGTCCTGACTTTC.

This clone was counted only a few times. V and J are TRBV28 and TRBJ2-4; 11 positions match TRBD2. The CDR3 covers 17 residues. Germline assignment: CDR1 MDHEN and CDR2 SYDVKM. V shed 5 bases and J 15 bases; nucleotides not matched to a gene: 21. The CDR3 region has the DNA TGTGCCAGCAGTCCTTCCTTTGGGCTAGCGGGAGGCCCGGGGGGGTACTTC. This gives the protein CASSPSFGLAGGPGGYF.